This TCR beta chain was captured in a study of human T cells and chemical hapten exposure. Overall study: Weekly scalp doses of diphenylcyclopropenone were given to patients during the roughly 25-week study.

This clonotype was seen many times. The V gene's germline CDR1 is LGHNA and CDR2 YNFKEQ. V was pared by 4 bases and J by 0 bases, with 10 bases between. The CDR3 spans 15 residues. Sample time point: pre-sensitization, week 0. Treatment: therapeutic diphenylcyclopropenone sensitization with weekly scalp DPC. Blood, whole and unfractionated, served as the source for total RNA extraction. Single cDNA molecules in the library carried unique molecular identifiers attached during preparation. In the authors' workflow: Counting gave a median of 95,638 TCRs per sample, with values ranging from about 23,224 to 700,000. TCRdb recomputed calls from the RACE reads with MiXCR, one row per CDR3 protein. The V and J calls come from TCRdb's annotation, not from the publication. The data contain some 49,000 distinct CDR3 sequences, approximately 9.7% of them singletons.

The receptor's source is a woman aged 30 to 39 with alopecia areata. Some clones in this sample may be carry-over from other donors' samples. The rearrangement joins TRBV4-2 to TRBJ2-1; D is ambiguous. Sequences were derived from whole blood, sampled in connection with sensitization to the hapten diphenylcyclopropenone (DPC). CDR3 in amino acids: CASSPSRNSYNEQFF. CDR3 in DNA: TGTGCCAGCAGCCCAAGTCGGAACTCCTACAATGAGCAGTTCTTC.